The 12 T cell receptor beta chains presented below share a single source sample, sequenced in a study of T-cell memory formation after mild COVID-19 (dated by TCRdb to about 2021). The library was obtained by 5' RACE. The listed sequencing device is Illumina NovaSeq 6000. TCRdb reanalyzed the raw reads on its own, using fastp at Q25 for trimming and MiXCR for clone calling, and kept in-frame beta chains. Rows matching on CDR3 protein sequence are summarized as one entry with the most common DNA and genes. The table for this sample lists 350,000 or so distinct CDR3 sequences; 20% to 25% of them were counted only once. Clones ranked in the top ten supply around 23% of the sample. The sample taken for sequencing was PBMCs or a T cell subset sorted from them (not recorded which). These receptors were collected from a man between 18 and 29 years old who had mild COVID-19 (a few samples of this study predate the infection). The sample titles of this study are shuffled in the database, so cell type and time point are left out; the donor was told from shared clones.

This sequence joins TRBV14 and TRBJ2-6; TRBD1 agrees at 8 bases. V lost 5 bases to trimming and J lost 2 bases; unmatched junction nucleotides: 14. In germline, CDR1 is SGHDN, CDR2 FVKESK. This CDR3 has 19 amino acids. The CDR3 sequence: CASSTRTGLNATGANVLTF. The CDR3 nucleotides read TGTGCCAGCAGCACCCGGACAGGGCTGAACGCCACTGGGGCCAACGTCCTGACTTTC.

This clonotype was recorded a few times. The genes are TRBV23-1 and TRBJ2-3; 8 bases agree with TRBD1. TRBV23-1 is known as an ORF, though its function is uncertain. This CDR3 region has 15 residues. V trimming: 5 bases; J trimming: 6 bases; junction bases outside the gene matches: 10. CDR3: CASSTRQGASDTQYF. DNA for the CDR3: TGCGCCAGCAGTACAAGGCAGGGGGCGTCGGATACGCAGTATTTT.

The table lists this clonotype with a few counts. This chain joins TRBV7-3 and TRBJ2-7, with D hard to call. This CDR3 region has 10 residues. The V and J ends lost 8 bases and 2 bases respectively, with 4 bases between them. Germline V lookup: CDR1 SGHTA, CDR2 FQGTGA. CDR3 coding DNA: TGTGCCAGCGGTCCCTACGAGCAGTACGTC. Amino acid sequence: CASGPYEQYV.

This rearrangement joins TRBV6-5 to TRBJ2-4; no firm D call. Germline CDR1 is MNHEY and CDR2 is SVGAGI. Trimming removed 2 bases at V and 2 bases at J, with 10 bases between. CDR3 length: 15 amino acids. CDR3 protein: CASSYLGGTKNIQYF. In DNA form, the CDR3 reads TGTGCCAGCAGTTACCTAGGCGGAACCAAAAACATTCAGTACTTC.

The chain carries TRBV19 and TRBJ2-3; 10 bases line up with TRBD2. Germline-derived CDR1 and CDR2 are LNHDA and SQIVND (reference sequence). This CDR3 comprises 14 residues. Trimming removed 7 bases from V and 4 bases from J; junction bases left unmatched: 5. CDR3 region: CASKTLAGADTQYF. The CDR3 nucleotides read TGTGCCAGTAAGACCCTAGCGGGGGCAGATACGCAGTATTTT.

There are a few counts of this clonotype. The CDR3 coding sequence is TGTGCCAGCATCGAATCGGACAGCCAACCCCAGCATTTT. It yields the protein CASIESDSQPQHF. The rearrangement links TRBV6-1 to TRBJ1-5, with D perhaps TRBD1 (6 bases). The CDR3 length is 13 residues. The ends were cut back, 7 bases at V and 10 bases at J, with 17 bases in the middle. Germline values: CDR1 MNHNS, CDR2 SASEGT.

This clonotype was detected only a few times. The chain employs TRBV12-3 or TRBV12-4 and TRBJ1-2, with D hard to call. V gave up 5 bases and J gave up 5 bases, with 12 bases separating them. The CDR3 is 13 residues long. The DNA for the CDR3 is TGTGCCAGCAGTGTGGTGCGAGAGTATGGCTACACCTTC. Protein product: CASSVVREYGYTF.

The chain has TRBV2 and TRBJ2-1, with no clear D. Germline loops: CDR1 SNHLY, CDR2 FYNNEI. Trimming took off 6 bases at V and 6 bases at J, with 18 bases between the two ends. The CDR3 sequence is 15 residues long. The CDR3 sequence: CASRKRVFFPNEQFF. The DNA for the CDR3 is TGTGCCAGCAGGAAAAGGGTATTCTTCCCCAATGAGCAGTTCTTC.

This clonotype was detected a few times. V and J are TRBV9 and TRBJ2-2; D possibly matches TRBD1 or TRBD2 (6 bases each). Germline values: CDR1 SGDLS, CDR2 YYNGEE. The V gene lost 4 bases and the J gene lost 4 bases, with 17 bases spanning the gap. The CDR3 is 16 amino acids. The CDR3: CASSSGSEGGTGELFF. CDR3 sequence (DNA): TGTGCCAGCAGCTCAGGGTCCGAGGGGGGCACCGGGGAGCTGTTTTTT.

CDR3 nucleotides: TGTGCCAGCAGCTTCCAGGGGAGGTCCGGGGAGCTGTTTTTT. This codes for CASSFQGRSGELFF. The chain carries TRBV7-9 and TRBJ2-2; D may match TRBD1 or TRBD2 (6 bases each). Germline V gene sequence: CDR1 SEHNR, CDR2 FQNEAQ (reference sequence). This CDR3 spans 14 amino acids. The V end was cut by 3 bases, the J end by 6 bases, with 11 bases between. Combining the CDR3 with reference TRBV7-9 and TRBJ2-2 gives the whole variable domain DTGVSQNPRHKITKRGQNVTFRCDPISEHNRLYWYRQTLGQGPEFLTYFQNEAQLEKSRLLSDRFSAERPKGSFSTLEIQRTEQGDSAMYLCASSFQGRSGELFFGEGSRLTVL.

This clonotype has just a few counts. This rearrangement joins TRBV20-1 to TRBJ2-5; 8 bases align to TRBD1. The CDR3 has 13 residues. Germline loops: CDR1 DFQATT, CDR2 SNEGSKA (reference sequence). In DNA, the CDR3 is TGCAGCGCGGACAGGGTTCACCAAGAGACCCAGTACTTC. The encoded protein is CSADRVHQETQYF.

The V and J genes are TRBV5-1 and TRBJ2-5; D unclear. V dropped 0 bases and J dropped 5 bases, with 8 bases sitting between them. Germline loops: CDR1 SGHRS, CDR2 YFSETQ. This CDR3 has 13 amino acids. CDR3 bases: TGCGCCAGCAGCTTGGGATCGGATGAGACCCAGTACTTC. Residues: CASSLGSDETQYF.